These T cell receptor beta chains were read from a single sample in a study of T cell responses to AZD1222 COVID-19 vaccine. Here immunoSEQ multiplex PCR was the method, and the copy in TCRdb shows in-frame clones only, minus some. The sample comprises about 85,000 clones, around 84% of which are singletons, and 4.5% rests with the top ten. The input for sequencing was peripheral blood, taken 28 days after the second AZD1222 dose. Every receptor here comes from an adult who received the AZD1222 COVID-19 vaccine. CDR3s include the opening cysteine and the closing phenylalanine or tryptophan. The D gene is left open where the match is weak. Clone size, where shown, is once, few, many, or a class for clones that have expanded.

v_gene: TRBV19
abundance: .
d_gene: .
j_gene: TRBJ2-2
CDR3nt: TGTGCCAGTAGTATAGATGGGGGGCAGACCGGGGAGCTGTTTTTT
CDR3aa: CASSIDGGQTGELFF

v_gene: TRBV6-5
abundance: .
d_gene: .
j_gene: TRBJ2-7
CDR3nt: TGTGCCAGCAAAAGGGTCGGGGCAGGACCCTACGAGCAGTACTTC
CDR3aa: CASKRVGAGPYEQYF

v_gene: TRBV6-5
abundance: .
d_gene: .
j_gene: TRBJ2-7
CDR3nt: TGTGCCAGCAGTTCGGTCACCTACGAGCAGTACTTC
CDR3aa: CASSSVTYEQYF

v_gene: TRBV7-9
abundance: .
d_gene: .
j_gene: TRBJ2-2
CDR3nt: TGTGCCAGCAGCCCAGGCCTAGGGTGGACCGGGGAGCTGTTTTTT
CDR3aa: CASSPGLGWTGELFF

v_gene: TRBV3-1/TRBV3-2
abundance: .
d_gene: .
j_gene: TRBJ2-3
CDR3nt: TGTGCCAGCAGCCAAGAAGGCACAGATACGCAGTATTTT
CDR3aa: CASSQEGTDTQYF

v_gene: TRBV7-8
abundance: .
d_gene: TRBD2
j_gene: TRBJ2-7
CDR3nt: TGTGCCAGCAGCTTATGGGGGGGACTTCTAGGGGAGCAGTACTTC
CDR3aa: CASSLWGGLLGEQYF

v_gene: TRBV5-8
abundance: .
d_gene: TRBD1
j_gene: TRBJ1-2
CDR3nt: TGTGCCAGCAGCCCACGACCGGGACAGGGAGTTGGCTACACCTTC
CDR3aa: CASSPRPGQGVGYTF

v_gene: TRBV24-1
abundance: .
d_gene: .
j_gene: TRBJ2-1
CDR3nt: TGTGCCACCAGTGATTTTTCCTCAGGGGCGGGGAATGAGCAGTTCTTC
CDR3aa: CATSDFSSGAGNEQFF

v_gene: TRBV3-1/TRBV3-2
abundance: .
d_gene: .
j_gene: TRBJ1-1
CDR3nt: TGTGCCAGCAGCCCTCCTGGCAGGGTGGGCACTGAAGCTTTCTTT
CDR3aa: CASSPPGRVGTEAFF

v_gene: TRBV20-1
abundance: .
d_gene: .
j_gene: TRBJ1-1
CDR3nt: TGCAGTGCTAGTAGCGGGGTGTTTATGAGTGTGAACACTGAAGCTTTCTTT
CDR3aa: CSASSGVFMSVNTEAFF

v_gene: TRBV19
abundance: .
d_gene: .
j_gene: TRBJ1-5
CDR3nt: TGTGCCAGTACGCGAGGGTCCTTCAATCAGCCCCAGCATTTT
CDR3aa: CASTRGSFNQPQHF

v_gene: TRBV18
abundance: .
d_gene: .
j_gene: TRBJ2-2
CDR3nt: TGTGCCAGCTCACCAGGGGTCGCGAACACCGGGGAGCTGTTTTTT
CDR3aa: CASSPGVANTGELFF

v_gene: TRBV7-3
abundance: .
d_gene: TRBD1
j_gene: TRBJ2-3
CDR3nt: TGTGCCAGCAGCTTACAGGGGGGCACAGATACGCAGTATTTT
CDR3aa: CASSLQGGTDTQYF

v_gene: TRBV28
abundance: .
d_gene: .
j_gene: TRBJ1-2
CDR3nt: TGTGCCAGCAGTTTCGAAAGGCAAAATAAGGGCTACACCTTC
CDR3aa: CASSFERQNKGYTF

v_gene: TRBV4-2
abundance: once
d_gene: .
j_gene: TRBJ1-1
CDR3nt: TGTGCCAGCAGCCAAGGCGGTCTGGGGGCAGGGTCAAACACTGAAGCTTTCTTT
CDR3aa: CASSQGGLGAGSNTEAFF

v_gene: TRBV6-5
abundance: once
d_gene: .
j_gene: TRBJ2-2
CDR3nt: TGTGCCAGCAGTTACTCGGGCCCCCTCGGGACCGGGGAGCTGTTTTTT
CDR3aa: CASSYSGPLGTGELFF

v_gene: TRBV6-5
abundance: .
d_gene: TRBD1
j_gene: TRBJ1-4
CDR3nt: TGTGCCAGCAGGTCTTTGACAGGGGGTGAAGAAAAACTGTTTTTT
CDR3aa: CASRSLTGGEEKLFF

v_gene: TRBV4-1
abundance: .
d_gene: .
j_gene: TRBJ2-2
CDR3nt: TGCGCCAGCAGCCAAGGTTCCGGCTGGAGGGAGCTGTTTTTT
CDR3aa: CASSQGSGWRELFF

v_gene: TRBV24-1
abundance: few
d_gene: .
j_gene: TRBJ2-7
CDR3nt: TGTGCCACCAGTGACCCGAGACAGGCGCTAGGGGCCTACGAGCAGTACTTC
CDR3aa: CATSDPRQALGAYEQYF

v_gene: TRBV9
abundance: .
d_gene: .
j_gene: TRBJ1-5
CDR3nt: TGTGCCAGCAGCGTAGGGTCCCATCAGCCCCAGCATTTT
CDR3aa: CASSVGSHQPQHF

v_gene: TRBV5-1
abundance: .
d_gene: .
j_gene: TRBJ1-6
CDR3nt: TGCGCCAGCAGCTTGGACACAGGGTACAAGCCCCTCCACTTT
CDR3aa: CASSLDTGYKPLHF

v_gene: TRBV28
abundance: .
d_gene: TRBD2
j_gene: TRBJ2-5
CDR3nt: TGTGCCAGCAGTTTATTTACCGGGAGGGATGAAGAGACCCAGTACTTC
CDR3aa: CASSLFTGRDEETQYF

v_gene: TRBV9
abundance: .
d_gene: .
j_gene: TRBJ2-7
CDR3nt: TGTGCCAGCAGCGTAGGAGGGGGACTTTACGAGCAGTACTTC
CDR3aa: CASSVGGGLYEQYF

v_gene: TRBV24-1
abundance: .
d_gene: .
j_gene: TRBJ2-1
CDR3nt: TGTGCCACCAGTGATTTGCGGGTCAATGAGCAGTTCTTC
CDR3aa: CATSDLRVNEQFF

v_gene: TRBV7-2
abundance: .
d_gene: TRBD1
j_gene: TRBJ2-2
CDR3nt: TGTGCCAGCAGCCCTCGGGCTGGGACAGGGAACACCGGGGAGCTGTTTTTT
CDR3aa: CASSPRAGTGNTGELFF

v_gene: TRBV16
abundance: few
d_gene: TRBD1
j_gene: TRBJ1-6
CDR3nt: TGTGCCAGCAGACTCGACAGGGGTTATTCACCCCTCCACTTT
CDR3aa: CASRLDRGYSPLHF

v_gene: TRBV3-1/TRBV3-2
abundance: .
d_gene: TRBD2
j_gene: TRBJ2-7
CDR3nt: TGTGCCAGCAGCGGGAGGGTAGGTAAGAGTCCTGGTGGCTACGAGCAGTACTTC
CDR3aa: CASSGRVGKSPGGYEQYF

v_gene: TRBV27
abundance: many
d_gene: .
j_gene: TRBJ2-3
CDR3nt: TGTGCCAGCAGTTTATCTGCGAGCGGATACACAGATACGCAGTATTTT
CDR3aa: CASSLSASGYTDTQYF

v_gene: TRBV12-5
abundance: .
d_gene: .
j_gene: TRBJ1-4
CDR3nt: TGTGCTAGTGGTTTGACCCAGGACAGAATGCATAATGAAAAACTGTTTTTT
CDR3aa: CASGLTQDRMHNEKLFF

v_gene: TRBV3-1/TRBV3-2
abundance: .
d_gene: .
j_gene: TRBJ1-6
CDR3nt: TGTGCCAGCAGCCAAGTTCAATCACCCCTCCACTTT
CDR3aa: CASSQVQSPLHF

v_gene: TRBV2
abundance: .
d_gene: .
j_gene: TRBJ2-2
CDR3nt: TGTGCCAGCAGTGGGACAGTTTCGAACACCGGGGAGCTGTTTTTT
CDR3aa: CASSGTVSNTGELFF

v_gene: TRBV13
abundance: .
d_gene: TRBD1
j_gene: TRBJ1-4
CDR3nt: TGTGCCAGCAGCTTAGTACGCCGGACAGGGGGGAATGAAAAACTGTTTTTT
CDR3aa: CASSLVRRTGGNEKLFF

v_gene: TRBV7-2
abundance: .
d_gene: TRBD2
j_gene: TRBJ2-1
CDR3nt: TGTGCCAGCAGCTCGGTGGGGCTAGCGGGGTACAATGAGCAGTTCTTC
CDR3aa: CASSSVGLAGYNEQFF

v_gene: TRBV5-1
abundance: .
d_gene: TRBD1
j_gene: TRBJ1-3
CDR3nt: TGCGCCAGCAGCACTGACAGGGGTGGTGGAAACACCATATATTTT
CDR3aa: CASSTDRGGGNTIYF

v_gene: TRBV10-1
abundance: once
d_gene: TRBD2
j_gene: TRBJ2-7
CDR3nt: TGCGCCAGCAGTGAGTCGAAGCGGGGAGGTGCGAAAGAGCAGTACTTC
CDR3aa: CASSESKRGGAKEQYF

v_gene: TRBV15
abundance: .
d_gene: TRBD1
j_gene: TRBJ1-6
CDR3nt: TGTGCCACCAGCTCTGGGACAGACAATTCACCCCTCCACTTT
CDR3aa: CATSSGTDNSPLHF

v_gene: TRBV10-3
abundance: .
d_gene: .
j_gene: TRBJ1-3
CDR3nt: TGTGCCATCAGGCCCTTCTCTGGAAACACCATATATTTT
CDR3aa: CAIRPFSGNTIYF

v_gene: TRBV19
abundance: .
d_gene: .
j_gene: TRBJ2-1
CDR3nt: TGTGCCAGTAGTATATCGACCTACAATGAGCAGTTCTTC
CDR3aa: CASSISTYNEQFF

v_gene: TRBV5-5
abundance: few
d_gene: TRBD2
j_gene: TRBJ2-7
CDR3nt: TGTGCCAGCACCCGGACTAGCGGGAGGGGATACGAGCAGTACTTC
CDR3aa: CASTRTSGRGYEQYF

v_gene: TRBV27
abundance: .
d_gene: TRBD2
j_gene: TRBJ2-3
CDR3nt: TGTGCCAGCCTAGCGGCAAGCACAGATACGCAGTATTTT
CDR3aa: CASLAASTDTQYF

v_gene: TRBV7-2
abundance: .
d_gene: .
j_gene: TRBJ2-3
CDR3nt: TGTGCCAGCAACCGACAGTCAGATACGCAGTATTTT
CDR3aa: CASNRQSDTQYF

v_gene: TRBV10-3
abundance: .
d_gene: .
j_gene: TRBJ2-2
CDR3nt: TGTGCCATCAGTGAGTTCCAGCTCGCAGGGGGGGAGCTGTTTTTT
CDR3aa: CAISEFQLAGGELFF

v_gene: TRBV12-3/TRBV12-4
abundance: .
d_gene: .
j_gene: TRBJ1-1
CDR3nt: TGTGCCAGCAGAGAGAACACTGAAGCTTTCTTT
CDR3aa: CASRENTEAFF

v_gene: TRBV7-2
abundance: .
d_gene: .
j_gene: TRBJ2-1
CDR3nt: TGTGCCAGCAGCCTCCAGTTCTTAGAGTACAATGAGCAGTTCTTC
CDR3aa: CASSLQFLEYNEQFF

v_gene: TRBV6-5
abundance: few
d_gene: .
j_gene: TRBJ1-2
CDR3nt: TGTGCCAGCAGTTTGAACGTCCTCGGGGGCTATGGCTACACCTTC
CDR3aa: CASSLNVLGGYGYTF